This T cell receptor beta chain comes out of a study of T cell responses to AZD1222 COVID-19 vaccine. Study results and caveats: A mostly white British donor set with more females was recruited, and clonal diversity was possibly underestimated. CD4 TCRs linked to vaccination spanned spike, dominating at 160-218 and 743-854.

About this clone: Its antigen is still unknown.

TCRdb's table, derived via immunoSEQ multiplex PCR, lists solely in-frame clones and lacks some. Of about 150,000 clones in the sample, around 93% were seen once. The CDR3 runs to 17 residues. Looked up from germline, CDR1 is PRHDT and CDR2 is FYEKMQ (reference sequence). J was trimmed by 4 bases and V by 3 bases; bases with no gene match: 6. The gene calls are TRBV13 and TRBJ2-3, with 14 bases that match TRBD2. This TCR was recovered from an adult who received the AZD1222 COVID-19 vaccine. The sequencing here drew on peripheral blood, taken 28 days after the second AZD1222 dose. CDR3 residues: CASSFGTSGGQADTQYF. The CDR3 DNA is TGTGCCAGCAGCTTCGGGACTAGCGGGGGCCAGGCAGATACGCAGTATTTT.